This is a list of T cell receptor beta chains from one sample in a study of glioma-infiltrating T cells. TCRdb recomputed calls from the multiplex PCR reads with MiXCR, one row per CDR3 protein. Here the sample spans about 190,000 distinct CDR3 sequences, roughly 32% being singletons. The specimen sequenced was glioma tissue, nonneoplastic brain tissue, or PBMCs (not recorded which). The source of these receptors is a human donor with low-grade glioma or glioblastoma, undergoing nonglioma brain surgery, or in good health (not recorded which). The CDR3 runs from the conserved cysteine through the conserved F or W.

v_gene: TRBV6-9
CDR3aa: CASSYVQRITDTQYF

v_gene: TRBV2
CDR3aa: CASSEDGAGRGYTF

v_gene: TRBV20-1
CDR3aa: CSASPIAAGGDTGELFF

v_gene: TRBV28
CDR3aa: CASSTPGGSYEQYF

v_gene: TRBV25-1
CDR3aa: CASSGQELNTEAFF

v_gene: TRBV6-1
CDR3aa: CASSGSSGTINQPQHF

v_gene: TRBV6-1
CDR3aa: CASSPDGNSYNEQFF

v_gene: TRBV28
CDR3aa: CASSSSGQAYGYTF

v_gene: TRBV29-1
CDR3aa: CSVARSGYTTEQYF

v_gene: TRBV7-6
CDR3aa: CASSFRTGTRTDTQYF

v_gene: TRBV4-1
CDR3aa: CASSQDKRPQYF

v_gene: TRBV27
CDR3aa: CASSSGQRGEAFF

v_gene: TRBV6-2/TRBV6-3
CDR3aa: CATGIGAWEQYF

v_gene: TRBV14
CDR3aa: CASSQGASGDLTDTQYF

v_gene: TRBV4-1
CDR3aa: CASRTSGSSQETQYF

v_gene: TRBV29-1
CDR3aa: CSVNRDGNEQYF

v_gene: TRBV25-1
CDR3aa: CASSTTSGLHEQYF

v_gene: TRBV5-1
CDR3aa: CARAGGEDYNEQFF

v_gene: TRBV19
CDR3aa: CASSGTVNTEAFF

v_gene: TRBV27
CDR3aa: CASHRVRNGDQFF

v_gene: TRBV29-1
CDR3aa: CSVEDRSSYEQYF

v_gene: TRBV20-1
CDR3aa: CSARHIGQGGYGYTF

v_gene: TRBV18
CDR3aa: CASSPVPRSSPDTQYF

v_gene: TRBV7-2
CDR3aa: CASSLIDGRANHEQYF

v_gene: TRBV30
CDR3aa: CAVSGLAGSRDTQYF

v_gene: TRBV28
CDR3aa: CASSPSRWGFYGYTF

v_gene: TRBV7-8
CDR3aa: CASSLGGRPTDTQYF

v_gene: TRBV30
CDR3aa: CAWSRKLASNEQFF

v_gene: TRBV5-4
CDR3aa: CASGYRTGNNEQFF

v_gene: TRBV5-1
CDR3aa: CASSLLRAGANVLTF

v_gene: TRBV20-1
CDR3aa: CSAGTRDEQFF

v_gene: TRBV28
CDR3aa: CASSTGQGCQPRHF

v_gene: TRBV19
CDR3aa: CASSQAANQPQHF

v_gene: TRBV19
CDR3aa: CASSIGGSAQHF

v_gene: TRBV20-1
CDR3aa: CSAPIEEVVDTQYF

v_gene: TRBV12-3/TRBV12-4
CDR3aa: CASSDFQNTGELFF

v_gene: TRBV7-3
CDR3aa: CASSLAGAGSGNTIYF

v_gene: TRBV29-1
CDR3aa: CSVKTGRNEKLFF

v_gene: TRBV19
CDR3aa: CASSIEGLGEYGYNEQYF

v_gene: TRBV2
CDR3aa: CASSRTGVYEQYF

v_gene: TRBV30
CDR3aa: CAWSVGSGPRNTQYF

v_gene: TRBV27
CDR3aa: CASSLGPLGNQPQHF

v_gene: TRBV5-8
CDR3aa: CASSWRDLNEKLFF

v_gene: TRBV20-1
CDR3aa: CGAREEKGAGPQHF

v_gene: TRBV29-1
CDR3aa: CSVRMAVLEAFF

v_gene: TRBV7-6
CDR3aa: CASSLVLGRPSSGANVLTF

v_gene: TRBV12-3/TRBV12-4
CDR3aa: CASSFMGEAETQYF

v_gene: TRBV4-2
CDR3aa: CASSPLSLGGRAGTGELFF

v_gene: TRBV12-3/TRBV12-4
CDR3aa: CASSLGRTSGTLPSSYELYF

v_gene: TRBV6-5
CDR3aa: CASSYTGSSGEQYF

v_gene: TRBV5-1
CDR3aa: CASSLMVGQGVGQETQYF

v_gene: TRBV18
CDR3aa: CASSPAFGGGNEQFF

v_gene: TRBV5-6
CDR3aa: CASSLESSGRGLGFF

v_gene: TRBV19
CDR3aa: CASSIADTQYF

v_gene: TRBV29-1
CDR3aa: CGVGRTGVQETQYF

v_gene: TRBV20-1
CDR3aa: CSAGGTSGELFF

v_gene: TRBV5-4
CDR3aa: CASSLKAGQGLDEQFF

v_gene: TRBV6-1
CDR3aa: CASNSGAYEQYF

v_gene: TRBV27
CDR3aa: CASSPYSSPYEQYF

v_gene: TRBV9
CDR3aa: CASSVLTRATDKQYF